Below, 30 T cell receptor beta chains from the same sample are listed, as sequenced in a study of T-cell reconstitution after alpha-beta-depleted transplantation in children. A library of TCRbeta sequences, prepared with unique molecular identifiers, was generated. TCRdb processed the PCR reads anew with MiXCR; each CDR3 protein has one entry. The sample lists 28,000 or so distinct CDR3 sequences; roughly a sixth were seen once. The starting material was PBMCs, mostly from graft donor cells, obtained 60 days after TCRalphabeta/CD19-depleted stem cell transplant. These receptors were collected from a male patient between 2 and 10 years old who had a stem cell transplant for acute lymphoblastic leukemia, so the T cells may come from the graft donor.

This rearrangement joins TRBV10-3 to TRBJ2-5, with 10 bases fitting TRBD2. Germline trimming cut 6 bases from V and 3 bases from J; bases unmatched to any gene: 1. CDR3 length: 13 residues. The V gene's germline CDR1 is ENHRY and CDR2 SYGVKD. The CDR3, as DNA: TGTGCCATCAGGCTAGCGGGAGAAGAGACCCAGTACTTC. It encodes CAIRLAGEETQYF.

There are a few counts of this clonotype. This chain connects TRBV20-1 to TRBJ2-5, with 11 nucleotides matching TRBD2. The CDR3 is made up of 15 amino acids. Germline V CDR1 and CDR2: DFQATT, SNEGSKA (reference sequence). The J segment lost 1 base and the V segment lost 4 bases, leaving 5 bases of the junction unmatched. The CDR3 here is CSAIGLAGFQETQYF. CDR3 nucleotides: TGCAGTGCTATAGGACTAGCGGGTTTCCAAGAGACCCAGTACTTC.

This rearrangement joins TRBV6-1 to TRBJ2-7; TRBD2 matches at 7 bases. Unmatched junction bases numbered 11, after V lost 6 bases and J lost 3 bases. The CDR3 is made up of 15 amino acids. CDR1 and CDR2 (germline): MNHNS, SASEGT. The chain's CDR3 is CASRGAGVNFYEQYF. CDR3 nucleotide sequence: TGTGCCAGCAGGGGCGCGGGGGTTAACTTCTACGAGCAGTACTTC.

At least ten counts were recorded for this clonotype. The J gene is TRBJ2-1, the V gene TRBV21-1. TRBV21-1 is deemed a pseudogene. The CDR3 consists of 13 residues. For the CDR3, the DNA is TGTGCCAGAGTAGCTCGCGACTACAATGAGCAGTTCTTC. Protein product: CARVARDYNEQFF.

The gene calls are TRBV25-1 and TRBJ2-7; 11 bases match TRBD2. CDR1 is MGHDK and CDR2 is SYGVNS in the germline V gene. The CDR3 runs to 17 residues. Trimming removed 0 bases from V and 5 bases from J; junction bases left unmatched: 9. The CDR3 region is CASSEYNSGRVRHEQYF. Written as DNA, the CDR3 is TGTGCCAGCAGTGAATATAATAGCGGGAGGGTACGCCACGAGCAGTACTTC.

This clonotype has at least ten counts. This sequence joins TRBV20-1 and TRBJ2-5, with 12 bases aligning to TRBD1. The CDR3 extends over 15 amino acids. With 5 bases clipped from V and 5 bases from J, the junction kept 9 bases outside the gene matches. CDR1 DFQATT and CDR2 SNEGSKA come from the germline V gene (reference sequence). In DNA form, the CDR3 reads TGCAGTGCTTCCGGGACAGGGGGCGCACTGGAGACCCAGTACTTC. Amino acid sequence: CSASGTGGALETQYF.

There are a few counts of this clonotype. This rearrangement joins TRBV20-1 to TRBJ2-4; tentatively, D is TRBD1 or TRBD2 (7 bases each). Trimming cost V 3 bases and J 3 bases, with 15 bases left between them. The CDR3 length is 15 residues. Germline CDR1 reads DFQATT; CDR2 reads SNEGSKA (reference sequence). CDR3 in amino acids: CSASPRGGVKNIQYF. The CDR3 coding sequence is TGCAGTGCTAGCCCCAGGGGGGGAGTCAAAAACATTCAGTACTTC.

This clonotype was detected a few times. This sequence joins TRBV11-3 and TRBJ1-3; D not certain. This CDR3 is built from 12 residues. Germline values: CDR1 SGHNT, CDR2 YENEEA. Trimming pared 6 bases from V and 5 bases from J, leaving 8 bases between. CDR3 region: CASRDGRNTIYF. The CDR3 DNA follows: TGTGCCAGCAGAGACGGGAGAAACACCATATATTTT.

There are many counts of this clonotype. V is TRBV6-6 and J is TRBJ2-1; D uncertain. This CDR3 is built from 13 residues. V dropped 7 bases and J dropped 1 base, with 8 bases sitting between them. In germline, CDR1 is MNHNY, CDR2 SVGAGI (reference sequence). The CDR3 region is CASTGGSYNEQFF. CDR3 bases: TGTGCCAGCACCGGCGGATCCTACAATGAGCAGTTCTTC.

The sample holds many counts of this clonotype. The CDR3 region is CASSKGTSGYYNEQFF. For the CDR3, the DNA is TGTGCCAGCAGCAAAGGGACTAGCGGGTATTACAATGAGCAGTTCTTC. The chain joins TRBV7-2 to TRBJ2-1, with TRBD2 matching 12 bases. The CDR3 consists of 16 residues. With 5 bases clipped from V and 4 bases from J, the junction kept 6 bases outside the gene matches. Germline CDR1 and CDR2: SGHTA and FQGNSA.

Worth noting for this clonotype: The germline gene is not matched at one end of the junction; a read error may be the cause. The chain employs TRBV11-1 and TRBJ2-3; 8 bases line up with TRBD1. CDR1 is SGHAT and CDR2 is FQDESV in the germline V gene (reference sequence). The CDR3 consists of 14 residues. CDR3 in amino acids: CSSSLASTGGMVYF. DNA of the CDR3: TGTTCCAGCAGCTTAGCCAGCACAGGGGGAATGGTTTATTTT.

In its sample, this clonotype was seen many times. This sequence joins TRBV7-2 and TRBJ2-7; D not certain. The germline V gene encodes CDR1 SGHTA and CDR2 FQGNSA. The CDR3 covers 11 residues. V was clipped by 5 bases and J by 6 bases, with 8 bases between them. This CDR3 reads CASSISVEQYF. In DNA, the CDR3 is TGTGCCAGCAGCATTAGTGTCGAGCAGTACTTC.

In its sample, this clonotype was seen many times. The CDR3 sequence is CSAPQDLGYGYTF. The DNA for the CDR3 is TGCAGTGCCCCACAGGACCTAGGCTATGGCTACACCTTC. The chain has TRBV20-1 and TRBJ1-2; perhaps TRBD1 as D (5 bases). The CDR3 has 13 amino acids. Germline V CDR1 and CDR2: DFQATT, SNEGSKA (reference sequence). With 6 bases removed from V and 4 bases from J, the gap between germline ends came to 15 bases.

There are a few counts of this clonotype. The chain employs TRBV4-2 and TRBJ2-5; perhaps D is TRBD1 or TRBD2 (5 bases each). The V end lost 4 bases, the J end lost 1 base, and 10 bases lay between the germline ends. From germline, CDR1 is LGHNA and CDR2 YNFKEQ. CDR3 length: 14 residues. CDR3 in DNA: TGTGCCAGCAGCCCTGGGACGGTCCAAGAGACCCAGTACTTC. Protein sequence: CASSPGTVQETQYF.

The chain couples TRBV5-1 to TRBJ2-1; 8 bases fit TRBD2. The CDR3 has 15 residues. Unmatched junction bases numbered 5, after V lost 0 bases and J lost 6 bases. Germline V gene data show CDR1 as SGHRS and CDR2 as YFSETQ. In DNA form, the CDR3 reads TGCGCCAGCAGCTTGGTTGCAGCGGGAGCCAATGAGCAGTTCTTC. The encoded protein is CASSLVAAGANEQFF.

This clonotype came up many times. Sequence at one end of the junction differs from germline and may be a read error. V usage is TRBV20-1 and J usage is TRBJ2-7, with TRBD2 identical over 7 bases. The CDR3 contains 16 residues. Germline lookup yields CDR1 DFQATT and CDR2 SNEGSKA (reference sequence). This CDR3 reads CSTRRPYGGSMHEQYF. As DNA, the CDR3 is TGCAGTACTAGGCGGCCCTATGGCGGGAGCATGCACGAGCAGTACTTC.

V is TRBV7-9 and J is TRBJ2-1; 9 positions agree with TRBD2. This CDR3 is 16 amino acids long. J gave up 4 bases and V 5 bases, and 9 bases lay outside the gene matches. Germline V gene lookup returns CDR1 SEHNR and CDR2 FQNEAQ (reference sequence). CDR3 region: CASSPESGGKYNEQFF. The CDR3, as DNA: TGTGCCAGCAGCCCAGAAAGCGGGGGGAAATACAATGAGCAGTTCTTC.

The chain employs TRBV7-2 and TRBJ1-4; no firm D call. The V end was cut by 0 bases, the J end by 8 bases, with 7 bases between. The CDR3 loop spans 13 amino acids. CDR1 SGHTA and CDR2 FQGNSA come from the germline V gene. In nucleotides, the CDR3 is TGTGCCAGCAGCTTAGCGCGAGGGGAAAAACTGTTTTTT. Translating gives CASSLARGEKLFF.

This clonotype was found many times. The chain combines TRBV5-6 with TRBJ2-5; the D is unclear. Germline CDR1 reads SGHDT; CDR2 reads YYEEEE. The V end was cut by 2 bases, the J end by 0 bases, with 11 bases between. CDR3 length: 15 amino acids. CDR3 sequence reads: CASSFGAADQETQYF. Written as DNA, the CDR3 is TGTGCCAGCAGCTTCGGCGCGGCAGACCAAGAGACCCAGTACTTC.

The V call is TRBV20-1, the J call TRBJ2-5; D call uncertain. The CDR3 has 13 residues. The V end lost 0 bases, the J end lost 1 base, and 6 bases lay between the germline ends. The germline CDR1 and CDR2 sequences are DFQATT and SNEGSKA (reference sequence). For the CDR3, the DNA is TGCAGTGCTAGAGACACTTCCCAAGAGACCCAGTACTTC. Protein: CSARDTSQETQYF.

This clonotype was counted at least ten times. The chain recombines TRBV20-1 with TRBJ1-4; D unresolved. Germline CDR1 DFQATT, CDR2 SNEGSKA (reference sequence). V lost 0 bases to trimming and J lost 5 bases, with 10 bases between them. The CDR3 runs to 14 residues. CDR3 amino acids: CSARDSQPNEKLFF. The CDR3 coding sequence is TGCAGTGCTAGAGACAGTCAACCAAATGAAAAACTGTTTTTT.

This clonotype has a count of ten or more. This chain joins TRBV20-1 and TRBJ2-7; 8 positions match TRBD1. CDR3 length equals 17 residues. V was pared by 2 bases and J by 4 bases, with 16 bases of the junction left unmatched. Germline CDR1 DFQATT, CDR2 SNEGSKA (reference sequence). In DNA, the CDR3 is TGCAGTGCTAGACCCGTAGACAGGGGCATTTACGTTTACGAGCAGTACTTC. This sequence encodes CSARPVDRGIYVYEQYF.

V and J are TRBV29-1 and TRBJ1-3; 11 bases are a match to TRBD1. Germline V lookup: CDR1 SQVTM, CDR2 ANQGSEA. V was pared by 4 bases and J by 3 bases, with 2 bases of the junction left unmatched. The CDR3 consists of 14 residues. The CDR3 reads CSVGTGGLGNTIYF. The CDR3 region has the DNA TGCAGCGTTGGGACAGGGGGCCTTGGAAACACCATATATTTT. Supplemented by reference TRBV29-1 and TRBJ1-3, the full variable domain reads SAVISQKPSRDICQRGTSLTIQCQVDSQVTMMFWYRQQPGQSLTLIATANQGSEATYESGFVIDKFPISRPNLTFSTLTVSNMSPEDSSIYLCSVGTGGLGNTIYFGEGSWLTVV.

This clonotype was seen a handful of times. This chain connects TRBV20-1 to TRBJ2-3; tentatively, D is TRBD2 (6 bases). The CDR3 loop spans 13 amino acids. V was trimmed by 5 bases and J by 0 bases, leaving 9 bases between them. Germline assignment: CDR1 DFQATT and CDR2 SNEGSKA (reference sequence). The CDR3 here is CSAPSGSTDTQYF. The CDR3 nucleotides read TGCAGTGCTCCCAGCGGGAGCACAGATACGCAGTATTTT.

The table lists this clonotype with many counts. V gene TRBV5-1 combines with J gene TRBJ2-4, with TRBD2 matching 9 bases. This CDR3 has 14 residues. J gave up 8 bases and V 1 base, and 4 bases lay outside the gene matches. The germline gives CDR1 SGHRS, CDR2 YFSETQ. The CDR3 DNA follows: TGCGCCAGCAGCTTGACTAGCGGGTGGGACATTCAGTACTTC. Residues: CASSLTSGWDIQYF.

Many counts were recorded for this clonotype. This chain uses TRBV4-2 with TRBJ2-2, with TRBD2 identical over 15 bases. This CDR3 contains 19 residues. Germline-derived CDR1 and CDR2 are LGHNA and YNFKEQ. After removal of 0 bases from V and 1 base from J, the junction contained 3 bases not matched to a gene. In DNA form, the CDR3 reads TGTGCCAGCAGCCAAGACGGACTAGCGGGAGGGATGAACACCGGGGAGCTGTTTTTT. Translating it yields CASSQDGLAGGMNTGELFF.

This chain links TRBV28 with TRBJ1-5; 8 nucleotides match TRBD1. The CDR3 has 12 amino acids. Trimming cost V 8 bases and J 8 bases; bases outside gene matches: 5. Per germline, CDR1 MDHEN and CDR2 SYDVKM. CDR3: CASGQGMEPQHF. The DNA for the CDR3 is TGTGCCAGCGGACAGGGAATGGAGCCCCAGCATTTT.

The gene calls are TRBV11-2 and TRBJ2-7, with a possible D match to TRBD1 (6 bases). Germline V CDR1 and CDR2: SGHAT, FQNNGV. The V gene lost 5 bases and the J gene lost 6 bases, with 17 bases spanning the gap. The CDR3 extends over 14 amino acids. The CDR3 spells CASSPNPGVREQYF. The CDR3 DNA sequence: TGTGCCAGCAGCCCTAACCCAGGGGTTCGCGAGCAGTACTTC. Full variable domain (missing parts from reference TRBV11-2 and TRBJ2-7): EAGVAQSPRYKIIEKRQSVAFWCNPISGHATLYWYQQILGQGPKLLIQFQNNGVVDDSQLPKDRFSAERLKGVDSTLKIQPAKLEDSAVYLCASSPNPGVREQYFGPGTRLTVT.

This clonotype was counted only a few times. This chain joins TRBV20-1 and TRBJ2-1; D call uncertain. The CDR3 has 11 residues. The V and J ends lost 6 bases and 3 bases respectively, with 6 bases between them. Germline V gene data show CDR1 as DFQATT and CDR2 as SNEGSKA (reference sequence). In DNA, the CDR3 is TGCAGTGCCGTAATCTACAATGAGCAGTTCTTC. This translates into CSAVIYNEQFF.

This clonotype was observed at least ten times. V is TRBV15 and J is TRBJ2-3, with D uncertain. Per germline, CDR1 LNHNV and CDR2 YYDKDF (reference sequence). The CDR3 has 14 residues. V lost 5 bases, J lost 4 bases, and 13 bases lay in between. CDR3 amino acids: CATSEPGVSDTQYF. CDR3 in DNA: TGTGCCACCAGCGAACCAGGAGTTTCAGATACGCAGTATTTT.